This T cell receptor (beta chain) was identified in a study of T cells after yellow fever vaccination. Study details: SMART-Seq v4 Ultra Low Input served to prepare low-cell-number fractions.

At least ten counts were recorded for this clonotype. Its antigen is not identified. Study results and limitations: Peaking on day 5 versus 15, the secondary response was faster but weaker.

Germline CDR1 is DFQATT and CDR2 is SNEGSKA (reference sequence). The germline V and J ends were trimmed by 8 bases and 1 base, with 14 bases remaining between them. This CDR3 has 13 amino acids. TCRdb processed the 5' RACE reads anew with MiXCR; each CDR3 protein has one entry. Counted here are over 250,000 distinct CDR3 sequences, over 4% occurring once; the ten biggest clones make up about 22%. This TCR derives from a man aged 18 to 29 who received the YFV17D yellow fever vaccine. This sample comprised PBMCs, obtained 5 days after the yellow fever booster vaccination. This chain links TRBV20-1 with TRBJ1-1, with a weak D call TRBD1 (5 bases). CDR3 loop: CSSLGAGNTEAFF. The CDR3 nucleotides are TGCAGTTCCCTTGGGGCGGGGAACACTGAAGCTTTCTTT.